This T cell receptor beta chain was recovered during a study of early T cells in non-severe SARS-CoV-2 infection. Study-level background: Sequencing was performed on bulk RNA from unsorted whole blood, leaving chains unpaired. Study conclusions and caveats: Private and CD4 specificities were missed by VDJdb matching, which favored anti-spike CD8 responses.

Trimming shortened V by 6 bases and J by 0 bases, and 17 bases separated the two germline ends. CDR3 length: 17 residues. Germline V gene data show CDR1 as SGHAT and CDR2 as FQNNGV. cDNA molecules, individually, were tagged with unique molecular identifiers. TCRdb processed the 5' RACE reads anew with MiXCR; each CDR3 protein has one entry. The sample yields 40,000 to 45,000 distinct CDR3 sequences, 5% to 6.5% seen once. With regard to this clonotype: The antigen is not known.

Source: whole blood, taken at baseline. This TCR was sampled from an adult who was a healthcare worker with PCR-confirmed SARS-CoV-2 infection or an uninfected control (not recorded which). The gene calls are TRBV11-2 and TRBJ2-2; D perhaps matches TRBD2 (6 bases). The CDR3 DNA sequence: TGTGCCAGCAGTCCACAGCGCGGGGAGGCGAACACCGGGGAGCTGTTTTTT. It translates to CASSPQRGEANTGELFF.